The 14 T cell receptor beta chains presented below share a single source sample, sequenced in a study of early T cells in non-severe SARS-CoV-2 infection. MiXCR, applied by TCRdb to the 5' RACE reads, yields one record per CDR3 protein. This sample yields some 40,000 distinct CDR3 sequences, of which roughly 5.6% are seen a single time; 25% to 30% belongs to the top ten. The sample consisted of whole blood. These receptors were collected from an adult who was a healthcare worker with PCR-confirmed SARS-CoV-2 infection or an uninfected control (not recorded which).

On this clonotype itself: Given a much more abundant clone one base away, this may be a read error. The rearrangement links TRBV5-1 to TRBJ2-7; tentative D call: TRBD1 (6 bases). Germline lookup yields CDR1 SGHRS and CDR2 YFSETQ. The CDR3 length is 12 residues. The CDR3: CTSSLGHDEQYF. CDR3 nucleotide sequence: TGCACCAGCAGCCTGGGACATGACGAGCAGTACTTC.

There are many counts of this clonotype. V gene TRBV11-2 combines with J gene TRBJ2-2, with D perhaps TRBD2 (6 bases). CDR3 length: 16 residues. CDR1 and CDR2 (germline): SGHAT, FQNNGV. The V end lost 3 bases, the J end lost 7 bases, and 18 bases lay between the germline ends. The DNA for the CDR3 is TGTGCCAGCAGCTTGGGAGCATTATGGGGGGTCGGGGAGCTGTTTTTT. Translating it yields CASSLGALWGVGELFF.

This clonotype was observed at least ten times. The rearrangement joins TRBV7-2 to TRBJ2-1; TRBD2 aligns across 10 bases. Germline CDR1 is SGHTA and CDR2 is FQGNSA. The length of the CDR3 is 14 residues. J gave up 10 bases and V 5 bases, and 8 bases lay outside the gene matches. CDR3 in amino acids: CASSPPGLALEQFF. CDR3 nucleotide sequence: TGTGCCAGCAGCCCCCCGGGACTAGCGCTAGAGCAGTTCTTC.

This clonotype was picked up a small number of times. This sequence joins TRBV6-6 and TRBJ1-1; D is uncertain. The V gene's germline CDR1 is MNHNY and CDR2 SVGAGI (reference sequence). V was shortened by 7 bases and J by 4 bases, with 19 bases between the two germline ends. There are 15 residues in the CDR3. The CDR3 nucleotides are TGTGCCAGCATTAAAGGACGGGTTCGGGGCACTGAAGCTTTCTTT. It specifies CASIKGRVRGTEAFF.

This clonotype was counted many times. The chain recombines TRBV7-3 with TRBJ2-1; D perhaps matches TRBD2 (7 bases). The length of the CDR3 is 16 residues. Trimming cost V 1 base and J 3 bases, with 13 bases left between them. The germline V gene has CDR1 SGHTA and CDR2 FQGTGA. In nucleotides, the CDR3 is TGTGCCAGCAGCTTAAGACTAGCAGGGGTCTACAATGAGCAGTTCTTC. Its translation: CASSLRLAGVYNEQFF.

In regard to this clonotype: A much larger clone differs by one base, so this may be a read error. V and J are TRBV19 and TRBJ2-7; TRBD1 is a possible D gene (6 bases). The germline gives CDR1 LNHDA, CDR2 SQIVND (reference sequence). This CDR3 is built from 13 residues. The CDR3 nucleotides are TGTGTCAGTACCCGCCGGACAGTTCGCGAGCAGTACTTC. It codes for CVSTRRTVREQYF. Using reference TRBV19 and TRBJ2-7 for the parts outside the CDR3, the full variable domain is DGGITQSPKYLFRKEGQNVTLSCEQNLNHDAMYWYRQDPGQGLRLIYYSQIVNDFQKGDIAEGYSVSREKKESFPLTVTSAQKNPTAFYLCVSTRRTVREQYFGPGTRLTVT.

This clonotype was seen repeatedly, ten times or more. The V call is TRBV28, the J call TRBJ2-2; TRBD1 or TRBD2 may be the D gene (5 bases each). The CDR3 runs 15 residues. The ends were cut back, 4 bases at V and 4 bases at J, with 13 bases in the middle. CDR1 and CDR2 (germline): MDHEN, SYDVKM. For the CDR3, the DNA is TGTGCCAGCAGTTCCGTGGGGGTGGGCACCGGGGAGCTGTTTTTT. This sequence encodes CASSSVGVGTGELFF.

The V gene is TRBV7-9, the J gene TRBJ2-5; a weak D match, TRBD2 (5 bases). From germline, CDR1 is SEHNR and CDR2 FQNEAQ (reference sequence). The V end was cut by 1 base, the J end by 5 bases, with 17 bases between. CDR3 size: 16 residues. CDR3 sequence reads: CASSLVVGLRSETQYF. CDR3 sequence (DNA): TGTGCCAGCAGCTTAGTGGTAGGACTTCGGTCCGAGACCCAGTACTTC.

This clonotype appeared many times. The rearrangement links TRBV18 to TRBJ2-7; 7 bases are a match to TRBD1. The germline V gene has CDR1 KGHSH and CDR2 LQKENI. Losses at the gene ends were 2 bases for V and 4 bases for J; bases not matched to a gene: 8. This CDR3 contains 15 residues. CDR3 sequence reads: CASSPSRGQQYEQYF. As DNA, the CDR3 is TGTGCCAGCTCACCATCTCGGGGACAGCAGTACGAGCAGTACTTC. Supplemented by reference TRBV18 and TRBJ2-7, the full variable domain reads NAGVMQNPRHLVRRRGQEARLRCSPMKGHSHVYWYRQLPEEGLKFMVYLQKENIIDESGMPKERFSAEFPKEGPSILRIQQVVRGDSAAYFCASSPSRGQQYEQYFGPGTRLTVT.

This clonotype was seen a handful of times. The chain links TRBV5-1 to TRBJ2-5, with a weak D call TRBD1 (5 bases). V was pared by 0 bases and J by 0 bases, with 12 bases between. The CDR3 has 16 amino acids. The V gene's germline CDR1 is SGHRS and CDR2 YFSETQ. The CDR3 sequence is CASSLEGLGYQETQYF. CDR3 bases: TGCGCCAGCAGCTTGGAGGGGTTGGGGTACCAAGAGACCCAGTACTTC.

This clonotype was picked up many times. J is TRBJ2-7 and V is TRBV12-3 or TRBV12-4; 8 nucleotides align to TRBD1. The CDR3 spans 14 residues. Trimming at V came to 4 bases and at J to 7 bases, leaving 9 bases not matched to a gene. The CDR3 coding sequence is TGTGCCAGCAGTTGGGACAGGACCTTTTGGGAGCAGTACTTC. As protein: CASSWDRTFWEQYF.

The chain has TRBV4-1 and TRBJ1-6; D is unresolved. In germline, CDR1 is MGHRA, CDR2 YSYEKL. Deletions cut 0 bases from V and 0 bases from J, with 3 bases between. The CDR3 length is 15 residues. For the CDR3, the DNA is TGCGCCAGCAGCCAAGAGAACTCCTATAATTCACCCCTCCACTTT. Residues: CASSQENSYNSPLHF.

This clonotype was seen ten or more times. The chain has TRBV5-1 and TRBJ1-1; D remains ambiguous. Germline-derived CDR1 and CDR2 are SGHRS and YFSETQ. The CDR3 runs to 14 residues. The V and J ends lost 1 base and 1 base respectively, with 8 bases between them. The CDR3 is CASSLFPGNTEAFF. As DNA, the CDR3 is TGCGCCAGCAGCTTGTTCCCAGGGAACACTGAAGCTTTCTTT.

This clonotype was counted many times. As DNA, the CDR3 is TGTGCCAGCAGCCAGGGACTAGCGGGAGGCGTGAAGTTCTTC. Its translation is CASSQGLAGGVKFF. This chain joins TRBV12-3 or TRBV12-4 and TRBJ2-1, with TRBD2 identical over 15 bases. The CDR3 loop spans 14 amino acids. The V segment lost 6 bases and the J segment 14 bases; nucleotides outside the gene matches: 8.